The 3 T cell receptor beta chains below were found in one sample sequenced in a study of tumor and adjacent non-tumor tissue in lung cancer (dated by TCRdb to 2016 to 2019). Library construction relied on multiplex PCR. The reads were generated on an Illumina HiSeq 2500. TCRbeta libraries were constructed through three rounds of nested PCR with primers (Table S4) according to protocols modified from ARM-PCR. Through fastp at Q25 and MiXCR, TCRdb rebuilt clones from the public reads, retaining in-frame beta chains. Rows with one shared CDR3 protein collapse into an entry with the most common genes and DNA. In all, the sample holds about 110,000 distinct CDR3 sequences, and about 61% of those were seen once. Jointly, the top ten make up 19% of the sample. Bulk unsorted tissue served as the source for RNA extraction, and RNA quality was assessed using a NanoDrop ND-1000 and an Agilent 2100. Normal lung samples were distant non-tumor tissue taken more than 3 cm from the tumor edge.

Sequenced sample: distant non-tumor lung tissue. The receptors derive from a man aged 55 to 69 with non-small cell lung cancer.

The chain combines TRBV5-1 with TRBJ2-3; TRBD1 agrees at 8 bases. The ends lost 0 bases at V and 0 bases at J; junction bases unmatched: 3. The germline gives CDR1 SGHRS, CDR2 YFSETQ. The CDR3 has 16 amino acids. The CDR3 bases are TGCGCCAGCAGCTTGGGTGGACAGGGTAGCACAGATACGCAGTATTTT. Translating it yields CASSLGGQGSTDTQYF.

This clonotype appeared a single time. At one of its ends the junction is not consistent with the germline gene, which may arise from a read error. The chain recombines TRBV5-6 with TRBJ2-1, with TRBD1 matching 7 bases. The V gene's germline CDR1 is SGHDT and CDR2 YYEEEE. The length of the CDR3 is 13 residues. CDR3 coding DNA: TGTGCCAGCAACTGGGGACAGAAGAATGAGCAGTTTTTC. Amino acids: CASNWGQKNEQFF.

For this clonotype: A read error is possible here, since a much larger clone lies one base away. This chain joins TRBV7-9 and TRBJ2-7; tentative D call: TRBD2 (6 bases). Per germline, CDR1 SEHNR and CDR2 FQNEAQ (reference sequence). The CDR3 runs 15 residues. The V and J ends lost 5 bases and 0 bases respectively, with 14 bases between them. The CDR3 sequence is CASSAAERASYEQYF. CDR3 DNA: TGTGCCAGCAGCGCGGCAGAGCGGGCCTCCTACGAGCAGTACTTC.